These 22 T cell receptor beta chains came from one sample sequenced in a study of Ad26.COV2.S vaccination and SARS-CoV-2 variants. Treatment defined: 19 received Ad26.COV2.S at low or high dose, single or two shots; about 5 received placebo; per-sample allocation not given. Day 63 following the first vaccine or placebo injection was when the samples were taken. Profiling relied on immunoSEQ multiplex PCR, and the TCRdb table lists in-frame clones only, not all of them. The sample records 360,000 or so clones, 70% to 90% being singletons. Sequencing used peripheral blood, obtained in a trial of Ad26.COV2.S vaccine versus placebo. The receptors shown here come from a person between 18 and 60 years old who received the Ad26.COV2.S COVID-19 vaccine or a placebo.

CDR3 in DNA: TGCAGCGTTGAAGATCTATCTGGTTTTAATGAGCAGTTCTTC. It codes for CSVEDLSGFNEQFF. The chain uses TRBV29-1 and TRBJ2-1; D is uncertain. This CDR3 region has 14 residues. CDR1 is SQVTM, CDR2 ANQGSEA, per germline. V shed 0 bases and J shed 7 bases, with 13 bases lying between them.

The V gene is TRBV7-9, the J gene TRBJ2-5; 9 bases are a match to TRBD1. From germline, CDR1 is SEHNR and CDR2 FQNEAQ (reference sequence). Unmatched junction bases numbered 8, after V lost 3 bases and J lost 3 bases. This CDR3 is 16 amino acids long. In DNA form, the CDR3 reads TGTGCCAGCAGCTTTGGGACAGGGATGCCCAAAGAGACCCAGTACTTC. Translating it yields CASSFGTGMPKETQYF.

This clone showed up just once. CDR3 protein: CASRNPGRASNQPQHF. DNA of the CDR3: TGTGCCAGCAGAAACCCAGGGAGGGCTAGCAATCAGCCCCAGCATTTT. The chain employs TRBV6-6 and TRBJ1-5; the D gene is possibly TRBD1 (5 bases). Trimming took 6 bases from V and 0 from J, leaving 15 bases between them. CDR1 is MNHNY and CDR2 is SVGAGI in the germline V gene (reference sequence). This CDR3 has 16 residues.

This clone was seen once. This chain uses TRBV28 with TRBJ2-5; tentatively, D is TRBD2 (7 bases). The germline V gene has CDR1 MDHEN and CDR2 SYDVKM. The CDR3 has 12 residues. V was cut by 3 bases and J by 7 bases, with 9 bases left in between. The CDR3 loop is CASSLGGGTQYF. The CDR3 region has the DNA TGTGCCAGCAGTTTGGGAGGGGGGACCCAGTACTTC.

The V call is TRBV28, the J call TRBJ1-2; tentatively, D is TRBD1 (5 bases). CDR3 length equals 14 residues. With 1 base removed from V and 2 bases from J, the gap between germline ends came to 8 bases. The germline CDR1 and CDR2 sequences are MDHEN and SYDVKM. This CDR3 is CASSLSGRNYGYTF. For the CDR3, the DNA is TGTGCCAGCAGTTTATCGGGACGGAACTATGGCTACACCTTC.

This chain joins TRBV3-1 (or the pseudogene TRBV3-2) and TRBJ1-6; the D is unclear. Germline CDR1 LGHDT, CDR2 YNNKEL (reference sequence). The CDR3 length is 13 residues. The ends were cut back, 0 bases at V and 8 bases at J, with 5 bases in the middle. In DNA form, the CDR3 reads TGTGCCAGCAGCCAAGATGGGGATTCACCCCTCCACTTT. This gives the protein CASSQDGDSPLHF.

V is TRBV19 and J is TRBJ1-1; D is possibly TRBD1 (6 bases). Looked up from germline, CDR1 is LNHDA and CDR2 is SQIVND (reference sequence). The CDR3 is 14 residues long. Trimming removed 6 bases from V and 2 bases from J, with 13 bases in between. This CDR3 reads CASRFDRINTEAFF. CDR3 DNA sequence: TGTGCCAGTAGATTCGACAGGATCAACACTGAAGCTTTCTTT.

The rearrangement uses TRBV7-9 and TRBJ2-1, with TRBD2 matching 8 bases. CDR3 length equals 13 residues. V gave up 5 bases and J gave up 6 bases; unmatched junction bases: 3. The germline V gene has CDR1 SEHNR and CDR2 FQNEAQ (reference sequence). The CDR3 loop reads CASSVSGTNEQFF. The CDR3, as DNA: TGTGCCAGCAGCGTTAGCGGGACCAATGAGCAGTTCTTC.

The rearrangement joins TRBV19 to TRBJ1-5; D possibly corresponds to TRBD1 (5 bases). V lost 2 bases, J lost 5 bases, and 7 bases lay in between. Per germline, CDR1 LNHDA and CDR2 SQIVND (reference sequence). This CDR3 is built from 13 residues. CDR3 in DNA: TGTGCCAGTAGTATAACCAGGGATCAGCCCCAGCATTTT. Residues: CASSITRDQPQHF.

This chain uses TRBV21-1 with TRBJ1-4; the tabulated D call, TRBD1, remains unverified against the DNA. TRBV21-1 is tagged as a pseudogene. The CDR3 spans 14 residues. This chain's CDR3 is CASKLGDREEKLFF. CDR3 coding DNA: TGTGCCAGCAAACTCGGAGACAGGGAAGAAAAACTGTTTTTT.

This clone was detected once. The chain couples TRBV28 to TRBJ1-1; D is unclear. V lost 6 bases, J lost 0 bases, and 8 bases lay in between. CDR3 length equals 13 residues. The germline gives CDR1 MDHEN, CDR2 SYDVKM. CDR3 DNA sequence: TGTGCCAGCAGCCCTCTATTGAACACTGAAGCTTTCTTT. Its translation is CASSPLLNTEAFF.

The chain joins TRBV15 to TRBJ2-3; possibly TRBD1 for D (6 bases). The CDR3 loop spans 16 amino acids. V was trimmed by 0 bases and J by 1 base, leaving 11 bases between them. CDR1 is LNHNV, CDR2 YYDKDF, per germline (reference sequence). The CDR3 here is CATSREAAGGTDTQYF. The CDR3 coding sequence is TGTGCCACCAGCAGAGAGGCGGCAGGGGGCACAGATACGCAGTATTTT.

The chain carries TRBV7-3 and TRBJ2-7, with TRBD2 matching 11 bases. This CDR3 spans 18 amino acids. Unmatched junction bases numbered 10, after V lost 1 base and J lost 2 bases. Germline V gene data show CDR1 as SGHTA and CDR2 as FQGTGA. Written as DNA, the CDR3 is TGTGCCAGCAGCTTAAAGGTAGGACTAGCGGGTCCTCCCTACGAGCAGTACTTC. Amino acids: CASSLKVGLAGPPYEQYF.

This rearrangement joins TRBV10-1 to TRBJ2-2; 8 nucleotides line up with TRBD1. The CDR3 totals 15 residues. V lost 6 bases, J lost 5 bases, and 8 bases stayed unmatched. Germline values: CDR1 WNHNN, CDR2 SYGVQD (reference sequence). The CDR3 DNA reads as TGCGCCAGCAGCACCGGGACAGGTCGTACCGGGGAGCTGTTTTTT. Protein sequence: CASSTGTGRTGELFF.

The chain joins TRBV27 to TRBJ2-1; D is unclear. Germline V gene lookup returns CDR1 MNHEY and CDR2 SMNVEV (reference sequence). This CDR3 has 16 amino acids. Between the trimmed V and J ends, which lost 0 bases and 0 bases, there was a span of 9 bases. CDR3: CASSLSATSSYNEQFF. CDR3 sequence (DNA): TGTGCCAGCAGTTTATCTGCGACATCCTCCTACAATGAGCAGTTCTTC.

The chain combines TRBV13 with TRBJ2-1; 7 nucleotides agree with TRBD1. The CDR3 extends over 13 amino acids. Trimming removed 4 bases from V and 9 bases from J; junction bases left unmatched: 6. Germline CDR1 PRHDT, CDR2 FYEKMQ (reference sequence). This CDR3 reads CASSSQDRSEQFF. CDR3 sequence (DNA): TGTGCCAGCAGCTCCCAGGACAGGAGTGAGCAGTTCTTC.

The chain is built from TRBV5-8 and TRBJ1-1; unclear D gene. The CDR3 has 15 amino acids. V was pared by 4 bases and J by 1 base, with 14 bases between. Germline loops: CDR1 SGHTS, CDR2 YDEGEE. For the CDR3, the DNA is TGTGCCAGCAGCCACCGGACCCCCCCGAACACTGAAGCTTTCTTT. Amino acids: CASSHRTPPNTEAFF.

Only one count was recorded for this clone. The chain joins TRBV10-3 to TRBJ2-3; the match to TRBD1 covers 8 bases. CDR3 length: 16 residues. J lost 1 base, V lost 2 bases, and 5 bases had no gene match. The germline V gene has CDR1 ENHRY and CDR2 SYGVKD. In DNA, the CDR3 is TGTGCCATCAGTGAGAGGGCAGGGGGCGGCACAGATACGCAGTATTTT. Translated, it gives CAISERAGGGTDTQYF.

Concerning this clone itself: The sample carries other DNA sequences with the same CDR3. The chain is built from TRBV7-9 and TRBJ1-1, with D unclear. Germline values: CDR1 SEHNR, CDR2 FQNEAQ (reference sequence). CDR3 length: 14 residues. V was shortened by 4 bases and J by 0 bases, with 9 bases between the two germline ends. The CDR3 region is CASSSRTVNTEAFF. DNA for the CDR3: TGTGCCAGCAGCTCGCGGACGGTGAACACTGAAGCTTTCTTT.

The rearrangement uses TRBV6-5 and TRBJ2-1; D gene ambiguous. This CDR3 has 14 amino acids. Germline V lookup: CDR1 MNHEY, CDR2 SVGAGI. Trimming took 8 bases from V and 7 from J, leaving 18 bases between them. This CDR3 reads CASEPRLSGNEQFF. For the CDR3, the DNA is TGTGCCAGCGAACCCCGCCTCAGTGGGAATGAGCAGTTCTTC.

V usage is TRBV6-2 or TRBV6-3 and J usage is TRBJ2-6; D not resolved. The V end lost 6 bases, the J end lost 1 base, and 16 bases lay between the germline ends. This CDR3 contains 17 residues. Germline CDR1 is MNHEY and CDR2 is SVGEGT. For the CDR3, the DNA is TGTGCCAGCAGCCGACATGGGTGGGGATCTGGGGCCAACGTCCTGACTTTC. This codes for CASSRHGWGSGANVLTF.

The V call is TRBV18, the J call TRBJ1-5; no definite D call. Looked up from germline, CDR1 is KGHSH and CDR2 is LQKENI. V lost 2 bases and J lost 1, with 6 bases in between. The CDR3 totals 14 residues. The CDR3 sequence: CASSPAKSNQPQHF. DNA of the CDR3: TGTGCCAGCTCACCAGCCAAGAGCAATCAGCCCCAGCATTTT.